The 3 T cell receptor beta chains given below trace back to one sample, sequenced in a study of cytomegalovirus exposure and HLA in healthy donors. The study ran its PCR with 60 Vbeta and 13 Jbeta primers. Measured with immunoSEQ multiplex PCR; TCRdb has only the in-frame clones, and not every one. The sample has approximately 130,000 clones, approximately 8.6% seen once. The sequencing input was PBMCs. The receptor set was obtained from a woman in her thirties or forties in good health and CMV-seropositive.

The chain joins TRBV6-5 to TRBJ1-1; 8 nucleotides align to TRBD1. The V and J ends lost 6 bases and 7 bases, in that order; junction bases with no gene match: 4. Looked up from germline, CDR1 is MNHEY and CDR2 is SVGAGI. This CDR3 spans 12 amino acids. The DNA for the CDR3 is TGTGCCAGCAGCAGGACAGGGCGTGAAGCTTTCTTT. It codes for CASSRTGREAFF.

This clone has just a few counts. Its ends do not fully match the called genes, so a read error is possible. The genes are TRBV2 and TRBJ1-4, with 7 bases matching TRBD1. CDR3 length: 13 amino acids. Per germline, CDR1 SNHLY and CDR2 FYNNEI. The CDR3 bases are TGTGCCAGCAATAACAGGGGTAATGAAAAAATGTTTTTC. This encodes CASNNRGNEKMFF. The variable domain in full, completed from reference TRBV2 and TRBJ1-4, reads EPEVTQTPSHQVTQMGQEVILRCVPISNHLYFYWYRQILGQKVEFLVSFYNNEISEKSEIFDDQFSVERPDGSNFTLKIRSTKLEDSAMYFCASNNRGNEKMFFGSGTQLSVL.

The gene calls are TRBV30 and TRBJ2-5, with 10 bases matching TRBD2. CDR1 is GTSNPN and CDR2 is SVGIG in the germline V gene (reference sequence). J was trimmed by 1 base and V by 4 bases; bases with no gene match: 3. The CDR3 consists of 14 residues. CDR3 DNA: TGTGCCTGGACGAGCGGGGGGGCCCAAGAGACCCAGTACTTC. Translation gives CAWTSGGAQETQYF.